The 25 T cell receptor beta chains below come from one sample, sequenced in a study of OX40 agonist ivuxolimab in advanced cancers. Sequencing was performed with immunoSEQ multiplex PCR; in TCRdb, only in-frame clones are kept and a portion is missing. Of under 80,000 clones in the sample, 85% to 90% were seen once. The sequencing here drew on CD4+ or CD8+ T cells sorted from blood, taken in a trial of the OX40 agonist ivuxolimab. The receptors derive from an adult with an advanced solid tumor such as melanoma, head and neck, liver or kidney cancer.

This clone was observed a few times. This chain connects TRBV4-1 to TRBJ2-7; the D gene is possibly TRBD1 (5 bases). V was clipped by 1 base and J by 2 bases, with 9 bases between them. This CDR3 is 14 amino acids long. Germline CDR1 is MGHRA and CDR2 is YSYEKL. The CDR3 DNA reads TGCGCCAGCAGCCAAGGCGACAGTACCTACGAGCAGTACTTC. Amino acids: CASSQGDSTYEQYF.

The CDR3 DNA reads TGCGCCAGCAGCTTGGAGACAAACACAGATACGCAGTATTTT. Translating it yields CASSLETNTDTQYF. The chain links TRBV5-1 to TRBJ2-3; D remains unclear. The CDR3 contains 14 residues. Trimming stripped 0 bases from V and 2 bases from J, with 7 bases between. Looked up from germline, CDR1 is SGHRS and CDR2 is YFSETQ.

The chain couples TRBV20-1 to TRBJ2-1; D possibly matches TRBD1 or TRBD2 (5 bases each). Germline values: CDR1 DFQATT, CDR2 SNEGSKA (reference sequence). V dropped 6 bases and J dropped 9 bases, with 12 bases sitting between them. The CDR3 consists of 11 residues. This CDR3 reads CSAPQGREQFF. The CDR3 region has the DNA TGCAGTGCGCCTCAGGGACGTGAGCAGTTCTTC.

The rearrangement joins TRBV28 to TRBJ1-2; TRBD1 matches 10 bases. The germline gives CDR1 MDHEN, CDR2 SYDVKM. The CDR3 spans 15 residues. The trim removed 4 bases at V and 3 bases at J, leaving 5 bases unmatched. For the CDR3, the DNA is TGTGCCAGCAGTTCCGACAGGGGGCGCGACTATGGCTACACCTTC. The encoded protein is CASSSDRGRDYGYTF.

This clone showed up just once. V is TRBV27 and J is TRBJ2-6; D gene ambiguous. The CDR3 runs to 16 residues. Germline-derived CDR1 and CDR2 are MNHEY and SMNVEV (reference sequence). Trimming cost V 4 bases and J 1 base, with 11 bases left between them. CDR3 coding DNA: TGTGCCAGCAGTTCATCAAAGTTTTCTGGGGCCAACGTCCTGACTTTC. This sequence encodes CASSSSKFSGANVLTF.

V gene TRBV5-1 combines with J gene TRBJ2-2, with 7 positions matching TRBD2. V trimming: 2 bases; J trimming: 2 bases; junction bases outside the gene matches: 3. The CDR3 contains 15 residues. CDR1 is SGHRS and CDR2 is YFSETQ in the germline V gene. CDR3 in amino acids: CASSFTGGNTGELFF. CDR3 nucleotides: TGCGCCAGCAGCTTCACGGGGGGAAACACCGGGGAGCTGTTTTTT.

The chain links TRBV5-1 to TRBJ1-2, with D possibly being TRBD1 (5 bases). This CDR3 comprises 16 residues. The V gene lost 4 bases and the J gene lost 7 bases, with 23 bases spanning the gap. Germline V gene lookup returns CDR1 SGHRS and CDR2 YFSETQ. CDR3 protein: CASSIIPGTGGRGYTF. Written as DNA, the CDR3 is TGCGCCAGCAGCATTATACCCGGGACCGGGGGACGTGGCTACACCTTC.

The rearrangement joins TRBV28 to TRBJ1-5, with D perhaps TRBD1 (6 bases). V was cut by 7 bases and J by 3 bases, with 13 bases left in between. Germline lookup yields CDR1 MDHEN and CDR2 SYDVKM. CDR3 length equals 14 residues. The CDR3 DNA is TGTGCCAGCATCCGGCAGGGGAACAATCAGCCCCAGCATTTT. It yields the protein CASIRQGNNQPQHF.

The gene calls are TRBV28 and TRBJ1-2; D is unresolved. Germline CDR1 MDHEN, CDR2 SYDVKM. V shed 3 bases and J shed 4 bases, with 9 bases lying between them. This CDR3 comprises 13 residues. The DNA for the CDR3 is TGTGCCAGCAGTTTCGGAACGTTCTATGGCTACACCTTC. Translating it yields CASSFGTFYGYTF.

The genes are TRBV19 and TRBJ2-7; D not certain. CDR1 LNHDA and CDR2 SQIVND come from the germline V gene (reference sequence). There are 14 residues in the CDR3. Trimming shortened V by 3 bases and J by 7 bases, and 16 bases separated the two germline ends. CDR3 protein: CASSIRSDGREQYF. Written as DNA, the CDR3 is TGTGCCAGTAGTATCAGGTCGGATGGGCGGGAGCAGTACTTC.

The chain joins TRBV29-1 to TRBJ2-5; D possibly matches TRBD1 or TRBD2 (5 bases each). This CDR3 spans 15 amino acids. Germline CDR1 SQVTM, CDR2 ANQGSEA. Between the trimmed V and J ends, which lost 0 bases and 5 bases, there was a span of 16 bases. CDR3 coding DNA: TGCAGCGTTGAAGAACGGGGACGCCTGCCGGAGACCCAGTACTTC. Protein: CSVEERGRLPETQYF.

The gene calls are TRBV10-3 and TRBJ2-1, with no clear D. Germline lookup yields CDR1 ENHRY and CDR2 SYGVKD. Between the trimmed V and J ends, which lost 6 bases and 2 bases, there was a span of 17 bases. The CDR3 is made up of 16 amino acids. CDR3 region: CAISEAELRPYNEQFF. CDR3 nucleotides: TGTGCCATCAGCGAGGCGGAGCTACGTCCCTACAATGAGCAGTTCTTC.

V gene TRBV5-8 combines with J gene TRBJ2-3, with D hard to call. V was shortened by 0 bases and J by 2 bases, with 7 bases between the two germline ends. Germline V gene data show CDR1 as SGHTS and CDR2 as YDEGEE. The CDR3 is 14 amino acids. DNA for the CDR3: TGTGCCAGCAGCTTGGGAGGCTCCACAGATACGCAGTATTTT. Its protein is CASSLGGSTDTQYF.

V gene TRBV19 combines with J gene TRBJ1-4, with D hard to call. The germline gives CDR1 LNHDA, CDR2 SQIVND (reference sequence). Trimming shortened V by 7 bases and J by 4 bases, and 13 bases separated the two germline ends. The CDR3 is made up of 14 amino acids. The CDR3 DNA follows: TGTGCCAGTAACGCAGGTGGTTTTAATGAAAAACTGTTTTTT. Translation: CASNAGGFNEKLFF.

The rearrangement joins TRBV6-4 to TRBJ2-1, with D perhaps being TRBD1 or TRBD2 (5 bases each). The germline V gene encodes CDR1 MRHNA and CDR2 SNTAGT. Trimming left V 3 bases short and J 7 bases short, with 22 bases between. The CDR3 covers 17 residues. The CDR3 reads CASSDSGPHLGPNEQFF. Here the CDR3 DNA reads TGTGCCAGCAGTGATTCGGGACCCCACTTGGGGCCGAATGAGCAGTTCTTC.

The chain recombines TRBV28 with TRBJ1-2; D unresolved. The CDR3 is 13 amino acids. The germline V gene has CDR1 MDHEN and CDR2 SYDVKM. The V gene lost 5 bases and the J gene lost 5 bases, with 12 bases spanning the gap. The CDR3 loop is CASSPITPYGYTF. CDR3 sequence (DNA): TGTGCCAGCAGTCCGATAACCCCTTATGGCTACACCTTC.

The chain joins TRBV5-1 to TRBJ2-5; D call uncertain. With 5 bases removed from V and 1 base from J, the gap between germline ends came to 12 bases. Looked up from germline, CDR1 is SGHRS and CDR2 is YFSETQ. CDR3 length: 14 residues. The CDR3 DNA sequence: TGCGCCAGCAGGTATTCAACAGCCCAAGAGACCCAGTACTTC. Protein product: CASRYSTAQETQYF.

The chain links TRBV19 to TRBJ2-3; D possibly corresponds to TRBD2 (5 bases). CDR3 size: 15 residues. Germline assignment: CDR1 LNHDA and CDR2 SQIVND (reference sequence). V lost 6 bases and J 0 bases, leaving 13 bases between the germline ends. The CDR3 reads CASRTLAASTDTQYF. The CDR3 DNA reads TGTGCCAGTAGAACCCTAGCCGCAAGCACAGATACGCAGTATTTT.

The CDR3 sequence: CATSRAFLAGGPGDTQYF. The CDR3 DNA follows: TGTGCCACCAGCAGAGCTTTTCTAGCGGGAGGGCCCGGAGATACGCAGTATTTT. This rearrangement joins TRBV15 to TRBJ2-3; 12 nucleotides match TRBD2. Germline-derived CDR1 and CDR2 are LNHNV and YYDKDF (reference sequence). CDR3 length: 18 amino acids. V was clipped by 1 base and J by 5 bases; unmatched bases: 10.

V is TRBV7-2 and J is TRBJ2-1; TRBD1 might be the D (6 bases). This CDR3 has 13 amino acids. CDR1 is SGHTA and CDR2 is FQGNSA in the germline V gene. The V end lost 7 bases, the J end lost 4 bases, and 11 bases lay between the germline ends. The DNA of the CDR3 is TGTGCCAGCAAAATCGGACAGTACAATGAGCAGTTCTTC. This codes for CASKIGQYNEQFF. Drawing the rest from reference TRBV7-2 and TRBJ2-1, the complete variable domain is GAGVSQSPSNKVTEKGKDVELRCDPISGHTALYWYRQSLGQGLEFLIYFQGNSAPDKSGLPSDRFSAERTGGSVSTLTIQRTQQEDSAVYLCASKIGQYNEQFFGPGTRLTVL.

This clone was detected only once. This chain joins TRBV6-6 and TRBJ2-7, with 9 bases that match TRBD2. The ends lost 7 bases at V and 1 base at J; junction bases unmatched: 5. CDR1 is MNHNY, CDR2 SVGAGI, per germline (reference sequence). The CDR3 runs 14 residues. This chain's CDR3 is CASTRGGASYEQYF. CDR3 DNA sequence: TGTGCCAGCACCCGCGGGGGGGCTTCCTACGAGCAGTACTTC.

DNA of the CDR3: TGTGCCAGCTCTCTCGGTCCGGACAACCAGCCCCAGCATTTT. This sequence encodes CASSLGPDNQPQHF. The chain is built from TRBV18 and TRBJ1-5; D perhaps matches TRBD1 (5 bases). The germline V gene encodes CDR1 KGHSH and CDR2 LQKENI. V was shortened by 6 bases and J by 7 bases, with 16 bases between the two germline ends. The CDR3 covers 14 residues. The variable domain in full, with the rest retrieved from reference TRBV18 and TRBJ1-5, is NAGVMQNPRHLVRRRGQEARLRCSPMKGHSHVYWYRQLPEEGLKFMVYLQKENIIDESGMPKERFSAEFPKEGPSILRIQQVVRGDSAAYFCASSLGPDNQPQHFGDGTRLSIL.

The genes are TRBV5-1 and TRBJ2-5; 9 bases are a match to TRBD1. The V gene's germline CDR1 is SGHRS and CDR2 YFSETQ. V shed 5 bases, J shed 2 bases, and the junction held 7 bases outside the gene matches. The CDR3 extends over 15 amino acids. The CDR3 sequence: CASRRTGARQETQYF. CDR3 DNA: TGCGCCAGCAGACGGACAGGGGCCCGACAAGAGACCCAGTACTTC.

This clone was seen just once. The V and J genes are TRBV19 and TRBJ2-3, with 9 nucleotides matching TRBD2. This CDR3 is 15 amino acids long. Trimming cost V 8 bases and J 4 bases; bases outside gene matches: 10. CDR1 and CDR2 from the germline V gene are LNHDA and SQIVND (reference sequence). The CDR3 reads CASSDSGSIPDTQYF. CDR3 DNA sequence: TGTGCCAGTTCCGATAGCGGGAGTATACCAGATACGCAGTATTTT. Complete variable domain (other parts from reference TRBV19 and TRBJ2-3): DGGITQSPKYLFRKEGQNVTLSCEQNLNHDAMYWYRQDPGQGLRLIYYSQIVNDFQKGDIAEGYSVSREKKESFPLTVTSAQKNPTAFYLCASSDSGSIPDTQYFGPGTRLTVL.

The CDR3 sequence is CASSRAPQSWETQYF. In nucleotides, the CDR3 is TGTGCCAGCAGCCGCGCCCCACAGTCATGGGAGACCCAGTACTTC. The V call is TRBV28, the J call TRBJ2-5, with unresolved D. Trimming removed 6 bases from V and 5 bases from J, with 19 bases in between. Germline CDR1 and CDR2: MDHEN and SYDVKM. The CDR3 sequence is 15 residues long. Complete variable domain (other parts from reference TRBV28 and TRBJ2-5): DVKVTQSSRYLVKRTGEKVFLECVQDMDHENMFWYRQDPGLGLRLIYFSYDVKMKEKGDIPEGYSVSREKKERFSLILESASTNQTSMYLCASSRAPQSWETQYFGPGTRLLVL.